This T cell receptor beta chain comes out of a study of T cells in Graves' hyperthyroidism and ophthalmopathy. This clonotype was counted a few times. Its antigen is still unknown. From RNA transcripts, TCR beta CDR3 regions were amplified. First-round RT-PCR with HTBI primers amplified the TCR CDR3 region. TCRdb redid the calling of the multiplex PCR reads with MiXCR, one entry per CDR3 protein. Of a few hundred thousand distinct CDR3 sequences in the sample, roughly 19% were seen once. Study findings and constraints: Most expanded thyroid clonotypes above 0.001 also appeared in blood.

The cohort's ophthalmopathy patients, a group with duration under 3 months, had a Clinical Activity Score of at least 3 and a NOSPECS grade of at least 4. The CDR3 has 14 amino acids. Deletions cut 6 bases from V and 1 base from J, with 9 bases between. CDR1 is MNHNS, CDR2 SASEGT, per germline. The receptor comes from a man in his fifties or sixties with Graves' ophthalmopathy. This sequence joins TRBV6-1 and TRBJ2-2; TRBD2 is a possible D gene (5 bases). Input material: blood. The CDR3 DNA reads TGTGCCAGCAGGGAGGACCGGAACACCGGGGAGCTGTTTTTT. Translation: CASREDRNTGELFF.